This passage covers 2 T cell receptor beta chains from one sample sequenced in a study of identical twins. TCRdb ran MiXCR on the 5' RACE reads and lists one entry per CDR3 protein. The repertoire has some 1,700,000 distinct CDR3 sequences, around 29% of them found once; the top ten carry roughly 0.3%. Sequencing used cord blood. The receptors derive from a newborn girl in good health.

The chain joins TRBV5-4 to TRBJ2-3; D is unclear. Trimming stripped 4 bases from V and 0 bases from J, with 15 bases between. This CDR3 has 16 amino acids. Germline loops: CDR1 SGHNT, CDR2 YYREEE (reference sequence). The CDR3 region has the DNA TGTGCCAGCAGCCCTTTAGTAGCACCAAGCACAGATACGCAGTATTTT. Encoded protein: CASSPLVAPSTDTQYF.

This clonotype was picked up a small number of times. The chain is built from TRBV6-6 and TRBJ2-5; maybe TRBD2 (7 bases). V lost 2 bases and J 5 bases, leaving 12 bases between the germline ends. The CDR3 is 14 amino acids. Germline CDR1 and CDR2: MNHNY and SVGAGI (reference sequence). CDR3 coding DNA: TGTGCCAGCAGTTACGCGGGGGCCCTGGAGACCCAGTACTTC. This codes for CASSYAGALETQYF.